This T cell receptor beta chain was sequenced in a study of cytomegalovirus exposure and HLA in healthy donors. Germline CDR1 reads LNHDA; CDR2 reads SQIVND (reference sequence). The ends were cut back, 1 base at V and 0 bases at J, with 6 bases in the middle. The CDR3 extends over 14 amino acids. PCR employed 60 Vbeta and 13 Jbeta primers. Assay used: immunoSEQ multiplex PCR; TCRdb lists only in-frame clones, some missing. The sample shows over 100,000 clones, about 79% of them seen only once. In the case of this clone: Its antigen is unidentified.

Study-level findings and limits: Fewer N-insertions (relative to the approximately 700-donor mean) were reportedly seen in an Asian-associated ancestry cluster in a later analysis. Prediction of most subjects' HLA-A and HLA-B alleles by TCR beta sequences was reportedly accurate. Trimming of TCR beta V- and J-genes showed a link, identified in a later analysis, to a missense DCLRE1C variant. Later analysis suggested links between common viral pathogens and several top significant clusters.

Sample: PBMCs. This sequence originates from a young woman in good health and CMV-seropositive. This rearrangement joins TRBV19 to TRBJ2-5, with D uncertain. DNA of the CDR3: TGTGCCAGTAGTATAGGAGGTTACCAAGAGACCCAGTACTTC. Translated, it gives CASSIGGYQETQYF.